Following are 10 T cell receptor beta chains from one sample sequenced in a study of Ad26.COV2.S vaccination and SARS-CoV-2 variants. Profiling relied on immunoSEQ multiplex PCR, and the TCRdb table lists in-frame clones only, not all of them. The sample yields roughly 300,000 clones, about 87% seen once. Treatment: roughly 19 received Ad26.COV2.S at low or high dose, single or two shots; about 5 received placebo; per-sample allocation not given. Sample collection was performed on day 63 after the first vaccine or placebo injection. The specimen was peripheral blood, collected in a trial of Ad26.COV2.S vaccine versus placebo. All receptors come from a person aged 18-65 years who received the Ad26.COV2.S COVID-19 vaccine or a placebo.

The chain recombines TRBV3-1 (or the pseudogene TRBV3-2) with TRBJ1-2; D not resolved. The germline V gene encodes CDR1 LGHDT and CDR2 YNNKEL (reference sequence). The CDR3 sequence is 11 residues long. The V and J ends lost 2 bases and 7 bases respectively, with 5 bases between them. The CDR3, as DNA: TGTGCCAGCAGCCAATCGTTTGGCTACACCTTC. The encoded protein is CASSQSFGYTF.

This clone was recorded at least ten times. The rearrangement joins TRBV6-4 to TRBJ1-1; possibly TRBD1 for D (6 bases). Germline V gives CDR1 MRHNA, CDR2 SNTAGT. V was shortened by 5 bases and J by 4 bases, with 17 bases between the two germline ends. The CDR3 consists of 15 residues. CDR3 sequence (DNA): TGTGCCAGCAGTCCGGAGGGGGGGGTCAGCACTGAAGCTTTCTTT. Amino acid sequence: CASSPEGGVSTEAFF.

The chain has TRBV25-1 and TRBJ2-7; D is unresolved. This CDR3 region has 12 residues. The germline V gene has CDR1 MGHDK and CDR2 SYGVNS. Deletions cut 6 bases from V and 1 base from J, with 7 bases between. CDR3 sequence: CASRRESYEQYF. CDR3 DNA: TGTGCCAGCAGAAGGGAATCCTACGAGCAGTACTTC.

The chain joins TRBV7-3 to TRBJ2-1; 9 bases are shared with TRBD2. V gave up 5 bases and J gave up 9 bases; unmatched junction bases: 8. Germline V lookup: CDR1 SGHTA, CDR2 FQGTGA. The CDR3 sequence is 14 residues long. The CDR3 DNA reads TGTGCCAGCAGCCAGTATGCGGGAGGGAGTGAGCAGTTCTTC. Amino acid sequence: CASSQYAGGSEQFF.

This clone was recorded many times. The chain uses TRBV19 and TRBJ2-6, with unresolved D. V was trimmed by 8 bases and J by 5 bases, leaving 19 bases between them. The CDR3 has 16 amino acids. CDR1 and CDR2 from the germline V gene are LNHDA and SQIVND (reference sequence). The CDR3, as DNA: TGTGCCAGTGGAGAGACCACCGGATCCTGGGCCAACGTCCTGACTTTC. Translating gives CASGETTGSWANVLTF.

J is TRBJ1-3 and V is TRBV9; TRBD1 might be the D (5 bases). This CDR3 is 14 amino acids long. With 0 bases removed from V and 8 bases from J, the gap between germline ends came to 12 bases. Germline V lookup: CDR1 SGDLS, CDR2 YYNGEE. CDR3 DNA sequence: TGTGCCAGCAGCGTAGTATCCGACAGCGACACCATATATTTT. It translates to CASSVVSDSDTIYF.

CDR3 in amino acids: CASSFARSNEKLFF. CDR3 bases: TGTGCCAGCAGCTTCGCGCGGTCGAATGAAAAACTGTTTTTT. The gene calls are TRBV5-6 and TRBJ1-4; D is ambiguous. Trimming took 2 bases from V and 5 from J, leaving 10 bases between them. The germline gives CDR1 SGHDT, CDR2 YYEEEE. This CDR3 spans 14 amino acids.

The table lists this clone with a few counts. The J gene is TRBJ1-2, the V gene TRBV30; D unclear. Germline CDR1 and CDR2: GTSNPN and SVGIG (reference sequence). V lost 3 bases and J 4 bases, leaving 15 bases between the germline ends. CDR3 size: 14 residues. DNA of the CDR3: TGTGCCTGGAGCTCTCAGCCAGGCCCCTATGGCTACACCTTC. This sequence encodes CAWSSQPGPYGYTF.

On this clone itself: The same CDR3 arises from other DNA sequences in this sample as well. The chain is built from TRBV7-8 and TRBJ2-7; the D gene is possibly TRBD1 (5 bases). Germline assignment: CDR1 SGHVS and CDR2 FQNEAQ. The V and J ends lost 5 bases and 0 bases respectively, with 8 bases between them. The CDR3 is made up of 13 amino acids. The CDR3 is CASSPRASYEQYF. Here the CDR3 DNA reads TGTGCCAGCAGCCCCAGGGCCTCCTACGAGCAGTACTTC. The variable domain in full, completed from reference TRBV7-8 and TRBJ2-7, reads GAGVSQSPRYKVAKRGQDVALRCDPISGHVSLFWYQQALGQGPEFLTYFQNEAQLDKSGLPSDRFFAERPEGSVSTLKIQRTQQEDSAVYLCASSPRASYEQYFGPGTRLTVT.

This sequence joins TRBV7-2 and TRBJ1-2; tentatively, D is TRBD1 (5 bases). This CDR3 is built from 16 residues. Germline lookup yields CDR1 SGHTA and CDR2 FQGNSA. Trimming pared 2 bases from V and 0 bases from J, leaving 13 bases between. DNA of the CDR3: TGTGCCAGCAGCTTATTCGGCAGGGAATCTAACTATGGCTACACCTTC. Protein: CASSLFGRESNYGYTF.